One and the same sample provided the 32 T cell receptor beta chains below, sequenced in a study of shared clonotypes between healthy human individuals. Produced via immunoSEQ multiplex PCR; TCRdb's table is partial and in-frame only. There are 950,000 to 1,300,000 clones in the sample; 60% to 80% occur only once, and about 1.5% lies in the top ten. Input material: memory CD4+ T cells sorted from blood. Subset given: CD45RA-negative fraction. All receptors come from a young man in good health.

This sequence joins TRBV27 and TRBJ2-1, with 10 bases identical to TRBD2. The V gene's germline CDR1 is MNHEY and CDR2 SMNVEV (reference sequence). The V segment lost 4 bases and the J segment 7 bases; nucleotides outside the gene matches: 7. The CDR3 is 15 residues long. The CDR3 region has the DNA TGTGCCAGCAGTTCCGCCGGGACTAGCGTGAATGAGCAGTTCTTC. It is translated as CASSSAGTSVNEQFF.

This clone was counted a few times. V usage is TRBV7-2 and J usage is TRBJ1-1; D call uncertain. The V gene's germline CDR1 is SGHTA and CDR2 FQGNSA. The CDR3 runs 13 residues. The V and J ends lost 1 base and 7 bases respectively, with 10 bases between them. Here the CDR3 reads CASSLGFSREAFF. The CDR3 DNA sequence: TGTGCCAGCAGCTTAGGTTTTTCCCGTGAAGCTTTCTTT.

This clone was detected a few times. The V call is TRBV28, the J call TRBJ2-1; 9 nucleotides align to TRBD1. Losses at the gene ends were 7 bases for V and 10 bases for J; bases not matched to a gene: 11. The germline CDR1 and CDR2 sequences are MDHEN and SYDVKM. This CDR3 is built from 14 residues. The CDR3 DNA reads TGTGCCAGCAAAACAGGGGGCATGGTGGGAGAGCAGTTCTTC. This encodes CASKTGGMVGEQFF.

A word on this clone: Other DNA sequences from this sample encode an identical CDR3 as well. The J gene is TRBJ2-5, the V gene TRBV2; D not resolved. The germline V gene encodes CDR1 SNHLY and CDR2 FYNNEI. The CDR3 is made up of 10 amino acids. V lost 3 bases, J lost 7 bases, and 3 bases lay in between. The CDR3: CASSEGTQYF. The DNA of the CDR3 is TGTGCCAGCAGTGAGGGGACCCAGTACTTC.

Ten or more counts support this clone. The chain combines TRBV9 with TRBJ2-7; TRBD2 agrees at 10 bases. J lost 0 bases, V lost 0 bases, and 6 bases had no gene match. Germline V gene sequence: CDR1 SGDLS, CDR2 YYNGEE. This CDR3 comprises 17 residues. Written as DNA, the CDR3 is TGTGCCAGCAGCGTAGCTTCCGAGCGGGGGGGCTCCTACGAGCAGTACTTC. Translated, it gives CASSVASERGGSYEQYF. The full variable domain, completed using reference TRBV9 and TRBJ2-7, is DSGVTQTPKHLITATGQRVTLRCSPRSGDLSVYWYQQSLDQGLQFLIQYYNGEERAKGNILERFSAQQFPDLHSELNLSSLELGDSALYFCASSVASERGGSYEQYFGPGTRLTVT.

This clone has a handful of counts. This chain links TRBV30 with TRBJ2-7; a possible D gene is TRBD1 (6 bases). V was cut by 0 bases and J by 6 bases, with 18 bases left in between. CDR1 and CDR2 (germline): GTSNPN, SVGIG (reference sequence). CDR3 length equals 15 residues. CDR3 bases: TGTGCCTGGAGTGTATTTGGGGGCAGGTCACCCGAGCAGTACTTC. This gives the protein CAWSVFGGRSPEQYF.

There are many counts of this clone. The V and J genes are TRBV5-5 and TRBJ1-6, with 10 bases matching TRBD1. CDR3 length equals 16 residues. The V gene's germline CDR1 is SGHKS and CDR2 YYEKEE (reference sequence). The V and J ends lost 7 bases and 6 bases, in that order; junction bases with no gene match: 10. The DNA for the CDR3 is TGTGCCAGCCGAGAAAGGGGACAGGGGTCTAATTCACCCCTCCACTTT. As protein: CASRERGQGSNSPLHF.

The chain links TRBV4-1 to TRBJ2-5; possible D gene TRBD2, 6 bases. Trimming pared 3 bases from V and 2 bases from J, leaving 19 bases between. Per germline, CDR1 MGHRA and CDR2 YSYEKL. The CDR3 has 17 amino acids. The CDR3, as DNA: TGCGCCAGCAGCCATGCCTTGCGGGGTCCAATTCAAGAGACCCAGTACTTC. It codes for CASSHALRGPIQETQYF.

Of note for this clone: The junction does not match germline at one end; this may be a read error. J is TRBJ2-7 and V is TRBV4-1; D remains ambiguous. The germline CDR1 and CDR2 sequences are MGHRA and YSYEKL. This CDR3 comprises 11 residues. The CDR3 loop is CASSQDRTKIF. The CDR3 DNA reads TGCGCCAGCAGCCAAGATAGGACGAAGATCTTC.

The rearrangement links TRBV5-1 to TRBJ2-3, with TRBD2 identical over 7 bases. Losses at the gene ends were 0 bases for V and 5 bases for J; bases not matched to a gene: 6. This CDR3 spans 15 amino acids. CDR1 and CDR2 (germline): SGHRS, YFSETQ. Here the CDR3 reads CASSLDFSGVDTQYF. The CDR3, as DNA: TGCGCCAGCAGCTTGGATTTCAGCGGGGTAGATACGCAGTATTTT.

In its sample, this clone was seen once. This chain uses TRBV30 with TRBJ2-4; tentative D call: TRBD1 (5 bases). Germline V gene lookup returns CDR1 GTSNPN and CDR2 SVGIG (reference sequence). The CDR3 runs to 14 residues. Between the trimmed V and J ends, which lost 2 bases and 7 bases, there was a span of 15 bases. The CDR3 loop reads CAWSPQTVWNIQYF. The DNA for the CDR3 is TGTGCCTGGAGTCCCCAGACAGTCTGGAACATTCAGTACTTC.

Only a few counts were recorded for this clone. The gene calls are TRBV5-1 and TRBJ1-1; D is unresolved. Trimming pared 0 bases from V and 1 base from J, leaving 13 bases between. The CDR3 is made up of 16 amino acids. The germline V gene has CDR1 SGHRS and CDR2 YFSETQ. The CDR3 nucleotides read TGCGCCAGCAGCTTGGTCGAGCTCAAGGGGAACACTGAAGCTTTCTTT. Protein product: CASSLVELKGNTEAFF.

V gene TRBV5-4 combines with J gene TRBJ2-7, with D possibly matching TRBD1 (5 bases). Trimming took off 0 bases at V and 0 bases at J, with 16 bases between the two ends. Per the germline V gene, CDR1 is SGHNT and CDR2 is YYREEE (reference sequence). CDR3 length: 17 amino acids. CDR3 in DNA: TGTGCCAGCAGCTTGGGTTTTCAGGGCCGTAGCTCCTACGAGCAGTACTTC. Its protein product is CASSLGFQGRSSYEQYF.

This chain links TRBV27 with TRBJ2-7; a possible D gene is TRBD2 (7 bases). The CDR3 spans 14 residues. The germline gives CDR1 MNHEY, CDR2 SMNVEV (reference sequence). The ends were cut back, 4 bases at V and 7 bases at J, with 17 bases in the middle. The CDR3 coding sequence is TGTGCCAGCAGTTATGGCAGGGGAGGGGGAGAGCAGTACTTC. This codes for CASSYGRGGGEQYF.

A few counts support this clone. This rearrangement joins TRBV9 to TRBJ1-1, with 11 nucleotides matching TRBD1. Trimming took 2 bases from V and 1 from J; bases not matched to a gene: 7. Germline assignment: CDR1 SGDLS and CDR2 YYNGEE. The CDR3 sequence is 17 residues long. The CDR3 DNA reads TGTGCCAGCAGCGTCACAGGGACAGGGGGGCCGAACACTGAAGCTTTCTTT. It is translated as CASSVTGTGGPNTEAFF.

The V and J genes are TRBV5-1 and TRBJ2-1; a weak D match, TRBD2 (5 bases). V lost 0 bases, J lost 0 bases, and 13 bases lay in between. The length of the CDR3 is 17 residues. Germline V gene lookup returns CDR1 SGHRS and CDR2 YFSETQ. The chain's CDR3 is CASSLGPGFSSYNEQFF. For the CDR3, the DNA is TGCGCCAGCAGCTTGGGTCCGGGATTCAGCTCCTACAATGAGCAGTTCTTC.

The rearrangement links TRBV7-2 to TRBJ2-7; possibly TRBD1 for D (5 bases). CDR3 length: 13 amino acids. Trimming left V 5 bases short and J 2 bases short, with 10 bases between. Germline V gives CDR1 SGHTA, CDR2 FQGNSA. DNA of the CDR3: TGTGCCAGCAGCCCTGGACATCCCTACGAGCAGTACTTC. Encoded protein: CASSPGHPYEQYF.

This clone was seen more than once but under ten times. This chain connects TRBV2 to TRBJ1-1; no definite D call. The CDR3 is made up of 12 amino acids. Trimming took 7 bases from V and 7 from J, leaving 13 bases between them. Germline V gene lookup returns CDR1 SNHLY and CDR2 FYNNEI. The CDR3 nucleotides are TGTGCCAGCACCCCGGGCGGGAATGAAGCTTTCTTT. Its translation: CASTPGGNEAFF.

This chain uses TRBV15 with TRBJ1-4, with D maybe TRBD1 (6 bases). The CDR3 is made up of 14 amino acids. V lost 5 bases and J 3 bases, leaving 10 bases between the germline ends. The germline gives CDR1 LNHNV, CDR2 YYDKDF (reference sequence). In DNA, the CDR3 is TGTGCCACCAGCGGGGGACACCCTAATGAAAAACTGTTTTTT. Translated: CATSGGHPNEKLFF.

CDR3 sequence reads: CASSLSPISSYEQYF. The CDR3 DNA follows: TGTGCCAGCAGCTTATCCCCGATTAGCTCCTACGAGCAGTACTTC. This chain joins TRBV11-2 and TRBJ2-7; D call uncertain. The CDR3 contains 15 residues. Germline CDR1 SGHAT, CDR2 FQNNGV. V was pared by 2 bases and J by 0 bases, with 11 bases between. The complete variable domain, with remaining parts taken from reference TRBV11-2 and TRBJ2-7, reads EAGVAQSPRYKIIEKRQSVAFWCNPISGHATLYWYQQILGQGPKLLIQFQNNGVVDDSQLPKDRFSAERLKGVDSTLKIQPAKLEDSAVYLCASSLSPISSYEQYFGPGTRLTVT.

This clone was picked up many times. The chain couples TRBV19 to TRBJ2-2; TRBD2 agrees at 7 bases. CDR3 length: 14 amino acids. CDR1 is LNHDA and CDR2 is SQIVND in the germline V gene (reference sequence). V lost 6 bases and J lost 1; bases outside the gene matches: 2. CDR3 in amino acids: CASRAGMNTGELFF. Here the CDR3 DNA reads TGTGCCAGTAGAGCGGGAATGAACACCGGGGAGCTGTTTTTT.

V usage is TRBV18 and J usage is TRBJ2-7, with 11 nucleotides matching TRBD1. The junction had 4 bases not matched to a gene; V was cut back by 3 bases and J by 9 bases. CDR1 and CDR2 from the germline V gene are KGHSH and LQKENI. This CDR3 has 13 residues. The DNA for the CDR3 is TGTGCCAGCTCACCGGACAGGGGGCTCGGGCAGTACTTC. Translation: CASSPDRGLGQYF.

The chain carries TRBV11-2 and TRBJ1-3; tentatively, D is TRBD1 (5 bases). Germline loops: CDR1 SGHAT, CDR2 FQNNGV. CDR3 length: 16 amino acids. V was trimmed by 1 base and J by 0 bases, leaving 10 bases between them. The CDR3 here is CASSLGQQISGNTIYF. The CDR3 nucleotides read TGTGCCAGCAGCTTAGGACAGCAGATCTCTGGAAACACCATATATTTT.

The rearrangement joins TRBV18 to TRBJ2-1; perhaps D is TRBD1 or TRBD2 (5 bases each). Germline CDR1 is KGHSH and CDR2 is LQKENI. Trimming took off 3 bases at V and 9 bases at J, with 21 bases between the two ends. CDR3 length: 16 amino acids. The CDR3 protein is CASSPLALAQRGEQFF. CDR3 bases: TGTGCCAGCTCACCCTTAGCCCTAGCTCAAAGGGGTGAGCAGTTCTTC.

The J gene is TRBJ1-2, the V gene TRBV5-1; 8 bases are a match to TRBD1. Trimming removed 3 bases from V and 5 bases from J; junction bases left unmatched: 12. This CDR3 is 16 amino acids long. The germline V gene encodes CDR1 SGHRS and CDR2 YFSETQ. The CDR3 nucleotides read TGCGCCAGCAGCTGGACCGGGACAGGCGGGTATTATGGCTACACCTTC. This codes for CASSWTGTGGYYGYTF.

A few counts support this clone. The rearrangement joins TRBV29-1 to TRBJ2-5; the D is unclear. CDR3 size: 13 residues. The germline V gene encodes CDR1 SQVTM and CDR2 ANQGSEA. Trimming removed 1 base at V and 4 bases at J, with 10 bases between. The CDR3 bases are TGCAGCGTTGAAGGGTCGATCCCAGAGACCCAGTACTTC. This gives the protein CSVEGSIPETQYF.

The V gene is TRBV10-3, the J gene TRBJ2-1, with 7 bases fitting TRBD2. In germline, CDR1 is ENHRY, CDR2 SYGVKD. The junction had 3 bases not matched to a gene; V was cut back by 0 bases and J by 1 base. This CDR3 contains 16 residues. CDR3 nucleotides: TGTGCCATCAGTGAGTCCGGCGGGAGATCCTACAATGAGCAGTTCTTC. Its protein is CAISESGGRSYNEQFF.

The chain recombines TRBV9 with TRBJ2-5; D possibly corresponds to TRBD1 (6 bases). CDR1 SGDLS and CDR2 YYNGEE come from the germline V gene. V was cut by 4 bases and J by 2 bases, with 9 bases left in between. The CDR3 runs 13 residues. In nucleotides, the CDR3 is TGTGCCAGCAGCAAAGGACAGCAAGAGACCCAGTACTTC. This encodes CASSKGQQETQYF.

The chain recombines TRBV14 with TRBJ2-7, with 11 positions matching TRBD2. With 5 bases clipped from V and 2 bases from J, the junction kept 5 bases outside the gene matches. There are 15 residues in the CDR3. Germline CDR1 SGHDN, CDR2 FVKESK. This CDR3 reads CASSKVAGGPYEQYF. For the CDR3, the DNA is TGTGCCAGCAGCAAAGTAGCGGGAGGGCCCTACGAGCAGTACTTC.

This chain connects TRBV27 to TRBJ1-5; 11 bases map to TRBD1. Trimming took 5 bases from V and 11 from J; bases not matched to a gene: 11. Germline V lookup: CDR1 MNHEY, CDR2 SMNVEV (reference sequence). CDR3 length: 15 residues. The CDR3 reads CASSPGQGARIAQHF. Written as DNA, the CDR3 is TGTGCCAGCAGTCCCGGACAGGGGGCGCGGATTGCCCAGCATTTT.

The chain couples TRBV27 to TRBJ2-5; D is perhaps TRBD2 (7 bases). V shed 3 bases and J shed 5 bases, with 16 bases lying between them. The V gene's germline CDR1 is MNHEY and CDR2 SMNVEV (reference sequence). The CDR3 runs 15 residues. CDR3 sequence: CASSFLAGAGETQYF. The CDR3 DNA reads TGTGCCAGCAGTTTTCTCGCGGGGGCTGGGGAGACCCAGTACTTC.

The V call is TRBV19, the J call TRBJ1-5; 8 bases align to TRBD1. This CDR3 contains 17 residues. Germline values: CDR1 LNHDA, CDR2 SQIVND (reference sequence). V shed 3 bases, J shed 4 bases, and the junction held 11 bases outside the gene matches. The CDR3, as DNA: TGTGCCAGTAGTATTCGGTTTGCGCAGGGGGCGAATCAGCCCCAGCATTTT. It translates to CASSIRFAQGANQPQHF.